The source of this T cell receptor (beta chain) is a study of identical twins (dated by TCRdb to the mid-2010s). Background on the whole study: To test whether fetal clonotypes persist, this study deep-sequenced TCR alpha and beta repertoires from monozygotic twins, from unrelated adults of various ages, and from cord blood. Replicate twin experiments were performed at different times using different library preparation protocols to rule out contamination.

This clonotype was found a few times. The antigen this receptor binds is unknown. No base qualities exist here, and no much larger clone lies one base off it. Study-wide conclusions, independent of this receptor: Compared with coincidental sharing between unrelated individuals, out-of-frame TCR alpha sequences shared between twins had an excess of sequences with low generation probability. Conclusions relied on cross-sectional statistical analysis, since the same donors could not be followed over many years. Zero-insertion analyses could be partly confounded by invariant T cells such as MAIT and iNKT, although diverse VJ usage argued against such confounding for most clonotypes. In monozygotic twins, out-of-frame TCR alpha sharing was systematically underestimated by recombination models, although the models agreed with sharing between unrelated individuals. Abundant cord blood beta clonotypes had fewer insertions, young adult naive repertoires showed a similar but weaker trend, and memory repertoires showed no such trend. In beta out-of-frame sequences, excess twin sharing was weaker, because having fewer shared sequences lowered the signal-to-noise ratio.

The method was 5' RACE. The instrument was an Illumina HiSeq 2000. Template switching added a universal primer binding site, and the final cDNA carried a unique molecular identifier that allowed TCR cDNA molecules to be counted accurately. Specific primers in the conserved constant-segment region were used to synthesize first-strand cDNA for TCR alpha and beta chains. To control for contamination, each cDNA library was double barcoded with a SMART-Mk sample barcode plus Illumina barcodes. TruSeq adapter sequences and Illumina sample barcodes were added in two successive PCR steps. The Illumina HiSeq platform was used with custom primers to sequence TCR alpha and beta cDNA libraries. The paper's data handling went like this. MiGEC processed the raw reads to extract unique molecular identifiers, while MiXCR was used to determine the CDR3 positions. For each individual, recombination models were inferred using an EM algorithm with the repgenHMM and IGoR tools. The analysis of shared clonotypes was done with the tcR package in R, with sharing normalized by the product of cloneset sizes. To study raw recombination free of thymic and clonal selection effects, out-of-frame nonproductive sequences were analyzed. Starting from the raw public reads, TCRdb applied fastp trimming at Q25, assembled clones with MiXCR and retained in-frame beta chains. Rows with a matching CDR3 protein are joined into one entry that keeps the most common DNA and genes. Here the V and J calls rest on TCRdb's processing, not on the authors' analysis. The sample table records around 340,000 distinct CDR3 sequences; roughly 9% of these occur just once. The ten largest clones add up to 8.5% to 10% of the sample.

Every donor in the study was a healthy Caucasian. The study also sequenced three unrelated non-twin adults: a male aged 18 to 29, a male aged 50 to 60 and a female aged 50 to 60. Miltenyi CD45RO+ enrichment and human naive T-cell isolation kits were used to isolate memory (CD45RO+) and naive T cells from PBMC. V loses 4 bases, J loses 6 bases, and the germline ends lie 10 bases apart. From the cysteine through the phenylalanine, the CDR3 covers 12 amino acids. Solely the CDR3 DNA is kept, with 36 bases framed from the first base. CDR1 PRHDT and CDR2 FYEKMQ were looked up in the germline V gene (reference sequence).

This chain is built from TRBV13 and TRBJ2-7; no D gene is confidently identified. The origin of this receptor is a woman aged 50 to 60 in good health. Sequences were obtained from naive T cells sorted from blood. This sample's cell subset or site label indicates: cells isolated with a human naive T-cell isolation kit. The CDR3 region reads CASSSGPGEQYF. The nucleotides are TGTGCCAGCAGCTCAGGACCGGGCGAGCAGTACTTC.